This TCR beta chain was recovered during a study of blood T cell repertoires in COVID-19. TCRdb keeps only in-frame clones here, not all; method: immunoSEQ multiplex PCR. The sample shows around 180,000 clones, roughly 83% of them seen only once. This CDR3 region has 15 residues. Germline values: CDR1 LGHDT, CDR2 YNNKEL (reference sequence). V shed 3 bases, J shed 7 bases, and the junction held 9 bases outside the gene matches. The sequenced sample consisted of PBMCs or T cells enriched from blood (not recorded which). This TCR derives from a woman in her 30s who had recovered from COVID-19. This chain uses TRBV3-1 (or the pseudogene TRBV3-2) with TRBJ1-2, with TRBD1 identical over 9 bases. As DNA, the CDR3 is TGTGCCAGCAGCCACTTAACAGGGGGCGCAGGTGGCTACACCTTC. Its translation is CASSHLTGGAGGYTF.